The present T cell receptor beta chain was sequenced within a study of blood T cells in healthy people across ages. PCR was performed a second time for roughly 7 to 12 cycles using a sample-barcoded 5' primer and a J-beta primer mix. TCRdb redid the calling of the 5' RACE reads with MiXCR, one entry per CDR3 protein. The sample has hundreds of thousands of distinct CDR3 sequences, 50% to 65% seen once. Total RNA was isolated from each sample in quantities of at least 5 micrograms. V lost 4 bases, J lost 2 bases, and 14 bases stayed unmatched. Germline V gene lookup returns CDR1 DFQATT and CDR2 SNEGSKA (reference sequence). The CDR3 is made up of 19 amino acids.

The chain joins TRBV20-1 to TRBJ2-3, with 14 bases fitting TRBD2. Sequenced: blood. The receptor was isolated from an elderly man in good health. CDR3 amino acids: CSAKRGLAGGRRVTDTQYF. In DNA, the CDR3 is TGCAGTGCTAAGAGAGGACTAGCGGGAGGAAGGAGGGTCACAGATACGCAGTATTTT.